Given below is one TCR beta chain in context. The PCR made use of 60 Vbeta and 13 Jbeta primers. Clones were sequenced by immunoSEQ multiplex PCR, and TCRdb holds only the in-frame ones, with some missing. The table for this sample gives fewer than 150,000 clones. Germline CDR1 KGHSH, CDR2 LQKENI. V shed 3 bases and J shed 3 bases, with 14 bases lying between them. This CDR3 is 15 amino acids long. This specimen belongs to a study of cytomegalovirus exposure and HLA in healthy donors. The sequence was collected from a middle-aged man in good health and CMV-seronegative. The gene calls are TRBV18 and TRBJ1-1; D gene unclear. The sample comprised PBMCs. CDR3 region: CASSPSGMVYTEAFF. The CDR3 bases are TGTGCCAGCTCACCCTCAGGAATGGTGTACACTGAAGCTTTCTTT.